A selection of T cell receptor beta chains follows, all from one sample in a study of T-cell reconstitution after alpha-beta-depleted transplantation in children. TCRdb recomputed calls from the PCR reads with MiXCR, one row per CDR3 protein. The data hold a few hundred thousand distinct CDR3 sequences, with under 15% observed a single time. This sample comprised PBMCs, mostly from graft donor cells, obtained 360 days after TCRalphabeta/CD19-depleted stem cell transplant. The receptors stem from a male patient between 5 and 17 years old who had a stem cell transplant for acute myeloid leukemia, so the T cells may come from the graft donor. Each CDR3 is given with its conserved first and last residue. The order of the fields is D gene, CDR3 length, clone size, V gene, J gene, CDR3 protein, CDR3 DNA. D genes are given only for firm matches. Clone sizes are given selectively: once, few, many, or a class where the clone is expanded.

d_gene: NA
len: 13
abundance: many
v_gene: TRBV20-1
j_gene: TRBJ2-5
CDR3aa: CSARVGIQETQYF
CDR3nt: TGCAGTGCTAGAGTCGGGATCCAAGAGACCCAGTACTTC

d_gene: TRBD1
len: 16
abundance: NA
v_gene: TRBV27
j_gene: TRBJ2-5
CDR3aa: CASSPETGWGRETQYF
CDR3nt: TGTGCCAGCAGTCCAGAGACAGGGTGGGGGCGAGAGACCCAGTACTTC

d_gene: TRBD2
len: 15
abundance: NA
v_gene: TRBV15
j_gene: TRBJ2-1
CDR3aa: CATSSSGLAGGGQFF
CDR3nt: TGTGCCACCAGCAGTAGCGGACTAGCGGGAGGGGGTCAGTTCTTC

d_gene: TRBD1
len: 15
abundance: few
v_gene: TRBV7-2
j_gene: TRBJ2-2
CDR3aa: CASSPPTGGETALFF
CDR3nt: TGTGCCAGCAGCCCCCCGACAGGGGGCGAAACCGCGCTGTTTTTT

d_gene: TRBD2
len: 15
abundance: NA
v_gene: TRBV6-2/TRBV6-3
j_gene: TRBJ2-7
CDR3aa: CASSLSGIPNYEQYF
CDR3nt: TGTGCCAGCAGTCTTAGCGGGATTCCTAACTACGAGCAGTACTTC

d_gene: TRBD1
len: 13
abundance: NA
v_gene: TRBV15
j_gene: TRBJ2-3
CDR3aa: CATLQGPTDTQYF
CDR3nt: TGTGCCACCTTACAGGGGCCCACAGATACGCAGTATTTT

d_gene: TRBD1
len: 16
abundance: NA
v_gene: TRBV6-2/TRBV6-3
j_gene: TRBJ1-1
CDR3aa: CASSYSAGGWGTEAFF
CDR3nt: TGTGCCAGCAGTTACTCGGCAGGGGGCTGGGGAACTGAAGCTTTCTTT

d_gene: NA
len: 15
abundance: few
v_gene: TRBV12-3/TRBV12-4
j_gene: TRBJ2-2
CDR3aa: CASSPWDPYTGELFF
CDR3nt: TGTGCCAGCAGTCCTTGGGATCCCTACACCGGGGAGCTGTTTTTT

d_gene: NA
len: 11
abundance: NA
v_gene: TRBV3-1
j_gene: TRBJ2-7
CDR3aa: CASSQAHEQYF
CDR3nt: TGTGCCAGCAGCCAAGCCCACGAGCAGTACTTC

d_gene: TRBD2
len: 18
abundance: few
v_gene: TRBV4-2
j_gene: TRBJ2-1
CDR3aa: CASSLKGAGGPFGDEQFF
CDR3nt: TGTGCCAGCAGCCTGAAGGGTGCGGGAGGGCCGTTCGGGGATGAGCAGTTCTTC

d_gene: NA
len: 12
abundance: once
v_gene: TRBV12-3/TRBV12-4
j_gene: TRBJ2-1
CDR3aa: CASILKGGEQFF
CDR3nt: TGTGCCAGCATCCTCAAAGGGGGTGAGCAGTTCTTC

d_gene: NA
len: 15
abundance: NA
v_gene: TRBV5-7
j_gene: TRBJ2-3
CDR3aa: CASSFTQTNTDTQYF
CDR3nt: TGTGCCAGCAGCTTTACACAGACGAACACAGATACGCAGTATTTT

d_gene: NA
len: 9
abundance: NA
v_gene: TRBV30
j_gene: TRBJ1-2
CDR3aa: CAWSREITF
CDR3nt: TGTGCCTGGAGTAGGGAGATCACCTTC

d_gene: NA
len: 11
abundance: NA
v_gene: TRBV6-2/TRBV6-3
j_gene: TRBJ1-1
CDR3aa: CASKRGGEAFF
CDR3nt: TGTGCCAGCAAGAGAGGCGGTGAAGCTTTCTTT

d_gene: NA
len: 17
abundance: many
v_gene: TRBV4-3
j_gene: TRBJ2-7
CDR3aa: CASSQAIGLAITYEQYF
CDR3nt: TGCGCCAGCAGCCAAGCGATCGGTCTAGCGATCACCTACGAGCAGTACTTC

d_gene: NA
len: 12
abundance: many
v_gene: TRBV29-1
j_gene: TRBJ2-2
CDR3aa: CSAGANTGELFF
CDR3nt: TGCAGCGCGGGAGCGAACACCGGGGAGCTGTTTTTT

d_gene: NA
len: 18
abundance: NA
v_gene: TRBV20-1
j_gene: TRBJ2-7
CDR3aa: CSARRRTEVGPITYEQYF
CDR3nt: TGCAGTGCTAGAAGACGGACTGAGGTTGGGCCCATCACCTACGAGCAGTACTTC

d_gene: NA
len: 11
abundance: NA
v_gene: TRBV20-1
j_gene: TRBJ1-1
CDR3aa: CSARMGTEAFF
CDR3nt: TGCAGTGCTAGGATGGGCACTGAAGCTTTCTTT

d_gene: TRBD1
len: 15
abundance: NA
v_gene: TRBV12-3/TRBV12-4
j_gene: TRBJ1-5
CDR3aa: CASRFTGGGNQPQHF
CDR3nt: TGTGCCAGCAGATTTACAGGGGGAGGCAATCAGCCCCAGCATTTT

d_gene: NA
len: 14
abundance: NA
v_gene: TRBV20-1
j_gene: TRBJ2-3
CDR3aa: CSAEPGQNTDTQYF
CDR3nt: TGCAGTGCTGAACCGGGACAAAACACAGATACGCAGTATTTT